This TCR beta chain emerged from a study of blood T cell repertoires in COVID-19. Profiled with immunoSEQ multiplex PCR; TCRdb holds only in-frame clones, not every one. The sample yields 200,000 to 250,000 clones, approximately 85% seen once. This CDR3 region has 15 residues. The V gene's germline CDR1 is LGHNT and CDR2 FRNRAP. V gave up 4 bases and J gave up 0 bases, with 10 bases separating them. The rearrangement links TRBV12-5 to TRBJ1-3; no firm D call. This receptor was obtained from a woman aged 70-85 years with COVID-19, enrolled during active disease. Sequenced sample: peripheral blood. CDR3 nucleotides: TGTGCTAGTGGTTCCACGTACAGCTCTGGAAACACCATATATTTT. Translated, it gives CASGSTYSSGNTIYF.